Described below is a single TCR beta chain sequence and its context. Its antigen is not known. An end of the junction does not agree with germline; a read error may underlie this. This sample is drawn from a study of T cells in Graves' hyperthyroidism and ophthalmopathy. General study results and limits: Ophthalmopathy could be told apart from stable hyperthyroidism with a 13 V-J model.

CDR1 and CDR2 (germline): SGHTA, FQGTGA. The CDR3 runs to 9 residues. Amplification yielded TCR beta CDR3 regions, with RNA transcripts as the source. The HTBI set primed first-round TCR CDR3 RT-PCR. TCRdb recomputed calls from the multiplex PCR reads with MiXCR, one row per CDR3 protein. The table records some 400,000 distinct CDR3 sequences, approximately 15% of them present only once. The chain combines TRBV7-3 with TRBJ2-7; D is undetermined. The sequence was collected from a woman aged 55-69 years with Graves' hyperthyroidism. Material: blood. The CDR3 DNA is TGTGCCAGCAGCTCGGGTCCATCCTTC. Translation: CASSSGPSF.